Shown below are 10 T cell receptor beta chains from a single sample sequenced in a study of CD8 T cells in Susac syndrome. The authors reverse transcribed roughly 0.5 to 1 ug RNA with random hexamers. MiXCR was run by TCRdb on the immunoSEQ multiplex PCR reads, yielding one entry per CDR3 protein. In the table there are around 170,000 distinct CDR3 sequences, more than 90% of which are singletons. Sequenced sample: CD4+ T cells from PBMCs. The receptor source for this set is a human donor with Susac syndrome.

The chain recombines TRBV3-1 with TRBJ2-7; tentative D call: TRBD2 (6 bases). This CDR3 region has 15 residues. V dropped 0 bases and J dropped 2 bases, with 11 bases sitting between them. Germline V gene data show CDR1 as LGHDT and CDR2 as YNNKEL (reference sequence). CDR3 in DNA: TGTGCCAGCAGCCAAGATTCAGGCGGGGCCTACGAGCAGTACTTC. This gives the protein CASSQDSGGAYEQYF.

The V and J genes are TRBV7-9 and TRBJ2-2; D is perhaps TRBD2 (5 bases). The CDR3 is 16 amino acids. Germline loops: CDR1 SEHNR, CDR2 FQNEAQ (reference sequence). Trimming removed 8 bases at V and 0 bases at J, with 16 bases between. CDR3 residues: CASGRQLVTNTGELFF. Written as DNA, the CDR3 is TGTGCCAGCGGGAGACAACTAGTAACGAACACCGGGGAGCTGTTTTTT.

The chain recombines TRBV20-1 with TRBJ2-7; 9 bases are shared with TRBD2. V lost 1 base to trimming and J lost 2 bases; unmatched junction nucleotides: 3. The CDR3 is made up of 14 amino acids. Per the germline V gene, CDR1 is DFQATT and CDR2 is SNEGSKA (reference sequence). The CDR3 spells CSARAGGGAYEQYF. The CDR3 bases are TGCAGTGCTAGAGCGGGCGGGGGGGCCTACGAGCAGTACTTC.

V and J are TRBV20-1 and TRBJ2-7; 14 nucleotides align to TRBD2. The CDR3 extends over 14 amino acids. Trimming removed 6 bases from V and 2 bases from J; junction bases left unmatched: 3. From germline, CDR1 is DFQATT and CDR2 SNEGSKA (reference sequence). The CDR3 sequence: CSAETSGGAYEQYF. The DNA of the CDR3 is TGCAGTGCCGAGACTAGCGGGGGGGCCTACGAGCAGTACTTC.

This sequence joins TRBV6-1 and TRBJ2-5, with 8 bases identical to TRBD1. V dropped 4 bases and J dropped 5; count of bases not matched to a gene: 15. The CDR3 runs 17 residues. The germline CDR1 and CDR2 sequences are MNHNS and SASEGT. CDR3 sequence reads: CASSGSIPGQVGETQYF. CDR3 in DNA: TGTGCCAGCAGTGGTTCGATCCCGGGACAGGTCGGGGAGACCCAGTACTTC.

This chain connects TRBV5-1 to TRBJ2-1, with 9 bases aligning to TRBD1. The CDR3 extends over 12 amino acids. Germline V gives CDR1 SGHRS, CDR2 YFSETQ. V shed 3 bases and J 12 bases; nucleotides not matched to a gene: 4. This chain's CDR3 is CASSSGQGGQFF. CDR3 DNA sequence: TGCGCCAGCAGCTCGGGACAGGGAGGGCAGTTCTTC.

J is TRBJ2-4 and V is TRBV5-1; D may correspond to TRBD1 or TRBD2 (5 bases each). The CDR3 covers 13 residues. Trimming pared 0 bases from V and 8 bases from J, leaving 9 bases between. Looked up from germline, CDR1 is SGHRS and CDR2 is YFSETQ. CDR3 DNA: TGCGCCAGCAGCTTGGTCGGGGCAGACATTCAGTACTTC. It is translated as CASSLVGADIQYF. Together with reference TRBV5-1 and TRBJ2-4, the CDR3 gives the full variable domain: KAGVTQTPRYLIKTRGQQVTLSCSPISGHRSVSWYQQTPGQGLQFLFEYFSETQRNKGNFPGRFSGRQFSNSRSEMNVSTLELGDSALYLCASSLVGADIQYFGAGTRLSVL.

The J gene is TRBJ2-6, the V gene TRBV25-1, with D possibly matching TRBD2 (5 bases). CDR3 size: 17 residues. Trimming stripped 3 bases from V and 0 bases from J, with 12 bases between. Germline V gives CDR1 MGHDK, CDR2 SYGVNS. CDR3 in DNA: TGTGCCAGCAGTGAGGCGATGGGGAGCTCTGGGGCCAACGTCCTGACTTTC. Translating it yields CASSEAMGSSGANVLTF.

This chain joins TRBV30 and TRBJ2-6; TRBD1 agrees at 11 bases. V lost 2 bases, J lost 2 bases, and 5 bases stayed unmatched. This CDR3 contains 17 residues. CDR1 and CDR2 (germline): GTSNPN, SVGIG (reference sequence). The CDR3 DNA reads as TGTGCCTGGAGTTTACGGACAGGGGGCACTGGGGCCAACGTCCTGACTTTC. It yields the protein CAWSLRTGGTGANVLTF.

The gene calls are TRBV18 and TRBJ1-6, with D unresolved. Germline V gene lookup returns CDR1 KGHSH and CDR2 LQKENI. The CDR3 consists of 15 residues. The V and J ends lost 2 bases and 8 bases respectively, with 13 bases between them. CDR3 amino acids: CASSPEGIGHSPLHF. CDR3 nucleotide sequence: TGTGCCAGCTCACCAGAGGGAATCGGTCATTCACCCCTCCACTTT.